The rows below give T cell receptor beta chains drawn from one sample of a study of control samples from healthy donors and cancer patients. Sequenced by immunoSEQ multiplex PCR; TCRdb stores in-frame clones only, minus some. The data contain some 130,000 clones, 92% of them singletons. The sample was blood. Receptors were obtained from a woman aged 50 to 60 in good health. Each CDR3 is given with its conserved first and last residue. Each record gives: CDR3 length, J gene, clone size, V gene, D gene, CDR3 protein, CDR3 DNA. D genes are given only for firm matches. Only part of the rows carry a size: once, few, many, or a class if the clone is expanded.

length: 14; J: TRBJ2-7; size: -; V: TRBV28; D: TRBD1; CDR3: CASRGQGRVNEQYF; DNA: TGTGCCAGCAGAGGACAGGGGCGTGTTAACGAGCAGTACTTC
length: 15; J: TRBJ2-1; size: -; V: TRBV28; D: TRBD2; CDR3: CASSFVTSGVGEQFF; DNA: TGTGCCAGCAGTTTTGTGACTAGCGGGGTCGGGGAGCAGTTCTTC
length: 13; J: TRBJ1-1; size: -; V: TRBV7-2; D: -; CDR3: CASSIPLNTEAFF; DNA: TGTGCCAGCAGCATCCCCTTAAACACTGAAGCTTTCTTT
length: 14; J: TRBJ2-2; size: -; V: TRBV24-1; D: -; CDR3: CATRGAGNTGELFF; DNA: TGTGCCACCAGGGGGGCCGGAAACACCGGGGAGCTGTTTTTT
length: 14; J: TRBJ2-1; size: -; V: TRBV3-1/TRBV3-2; D: -; CDR3: CASSQLGKSDEQFF; DNA: TGTGCCAGCAGCCAGTTGGGCAAGTCTGACGAGCAGTTCTTC
length: 13; J: TRBJ1-2; size: -; V: TRBV29-1; D: -; CDR3: CSVETSSNYGYTF; DNA: TGCAGCGTTGAGACAAGCTCTAACTATGGCTACACCTTC
length: 14; J: TRBJ2-7; size: once; V: TRBV28; D: TRBD1; CDR3: CASSPGTGFYEQYF; DNA: TGTGCCAGCAGCCCCGGGACAGGATTCTACGAGCAGTACTTC
length: 11; J: TRBJ1-1; size: few; V: TRBV7-9; D: -; CDR3: CASSEITEAFF; DNA: TGTGCCAGCAGCGAGATCACTGAAGCTTTCTTT
length: 12; J: TRBJ1-1; size: -; V: TRBV28; D: TRBD1; CDR3: CASSNRQGRAFF; DNA: TGTGCCAGCAGTAACAGACAGGGTAGGGCTTTCTTT
length: 13; J: TRBJ2-3; size: -; V: TRBV7-2; D: -; CDR3: CASSSPSTDTQYF; DNA: TGTGCCAGCAGCTCGCCTAGCACAGATACGCAGTATTTT
length: 12; J: TRBJ2-5; size: -; V: TRBV28; D: -; CDR3: CASRTRQETQYF; DNA: TGTGCCAGCAGAACCCGCCAGGAGACCCAGTACTTC
length: 16; J: TRBJ2-7; size: -; V: TRBV4-1; D: -; CDR3: CAVRLGRRAPSYEQYF; DNA: TGCGCCGTACGATTAGGGCGTCGGGCCCCATCCTACGAGCAGTACTTC
length: 13; J: TRBJ2-7; size: -; V: TRBV7-9; D: -; CDR3: CASSRASSYEQYF; DNA: TGTGCCAGCAGCCGCGCGTCCTCCTACGAGCAGTACTTC
length: 16; J: TRBJ1-2; size: -; V: TRBV6-1; D: TRBD1; CDR3: CASSVARGLLNYGYTF; DNA: TGTGCCAGCAGTGTAGCAAGGGGGCTCCTTAACTATGGCTACACCTTC
length: 15; J: TRBJ1-4; size: -; V: TRBV27; D: TRBD1; CDR3: CASSEPGGANEKLFF; DNA: TGTGCCAGCAGTGAACCAGGGGGGGCTAATGAAAAACTGTTTTTT
length: 14; J: TRBJ2-7; size: -; V: TRBV6-5; D: -; CDR3: CASSYQGSSYEQYF; DNA: TGTGCCAGCAGTTACCAGGGGAGCTCCTACGAGCAGTACTTC
length: 15; J: TRBJ1-4; size: -; V: TRBV18; D: -; CDR3: CASSPRGQPNEKLFF; DNA: TGTGCCAGCTCACCACGAGGACAGCCAAATGAAAAACTGTTTTTT
length: 12; J: TRBJ1-1; size: once; V: TRBV19; D: -; CDR3: CASTSQTMGAFF; DNA: TGTGCCAGTACTTCCCAGACCATGGGGGCTTTCTTT
length: 15; J: TRBJ1-5; size: -; V: TRBV6-5; D: TRBD1; CDR3: CASSGDTGGGQPQHF; DNA: TGTGCCAGCTCGGGCGACACAGGGGGCGGTCAGCCCCAGCATTTT
length: 15; J: TRBJ1-4; size: once; V: TRBV28; D: TRBD1; CDR3: CASSQRQGAREKLFF; DNA: TGTGCCAGCAGCCAAAGACAGGGGGCGCGTGAAAAACTGTTTTTT
length: 15; J: TRBJ1-5; size: -; V: TRBV6-1; D: TRBD1; CDR3: CASSEVGQATRAQHF; DNA: TGTGCCAGCAGTGAAGTGGGACAGGCTACCCGGGCCCAGCATTTT
length: 12; J: TRBJ2-7; size: -; V: TRBV28; D: -; CDR3: CASSPDIYEQYF; DNA: TGTGCCAGCAGTCCGGATATTTACGAGCAGTACTTC
length: 12; J: TRBJ1-5; size: -; V: TRBV30; D: -; CDR3: CAWSRSNQPQHF; DNA: TGTGCCTGGAGTCGTAGCAATCAGCCCCAGCATTTT
length: 14; J: TRBJ2-7; size: once; V: TRBV19; D: TRBD2; CDR3: CASSISGSVHEQYF; DNA: TGTGCCAGTAGTATCAGCGGGAGTGTACACGAGCAGTACTTC
length: 14; J: TRBJ2-1; size: -; V: TRBV24-1; D: -; CDR3: CATSDPAHYNEQFF; DNA: TGTGCCACCAGTGACCCCGCTCACTACAATGAGCAGTTCTTC
length: 15; J: TRBJ1-2; size: -; V: TRBV11-1; D: -; CDR3: CASSLNSGSVYGYTF; DNA: TGTGCCAGCAGCTTAAATTCTGGGTCCGTTTATGGCTACACCTTC